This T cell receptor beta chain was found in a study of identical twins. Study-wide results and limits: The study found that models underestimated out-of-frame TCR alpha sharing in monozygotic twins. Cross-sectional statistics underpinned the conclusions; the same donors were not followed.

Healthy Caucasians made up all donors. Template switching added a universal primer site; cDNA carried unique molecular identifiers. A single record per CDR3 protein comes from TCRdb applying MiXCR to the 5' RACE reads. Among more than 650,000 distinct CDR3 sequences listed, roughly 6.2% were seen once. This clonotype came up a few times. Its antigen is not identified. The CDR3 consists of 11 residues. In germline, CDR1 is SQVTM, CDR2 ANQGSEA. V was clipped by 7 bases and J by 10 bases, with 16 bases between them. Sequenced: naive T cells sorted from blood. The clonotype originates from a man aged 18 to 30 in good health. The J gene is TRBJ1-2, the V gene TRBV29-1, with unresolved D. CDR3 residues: CSALPQSVYTF. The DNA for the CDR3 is TGCAGCGCCCTCCCCCAGTCCGTCTACACCTTC.